This TCR beta chain stems from a study of cytomegalovirus exposure and HLA in healthy donors. V was trimmed by 1 base and J by 10 bases, leaving 20 bases between them. From germline, CDR1 is LNHDA and CDR2 SQIVND (reference sequence). There are 16 residues in the CDR3. 60 Vbeta and 13 Jbeta primers were used in PCR. Produced via immunoSEQ multiplex PCR; TCRdb's table is partial and in-frame only. The top ten clones hold 7% to 9% of a sample with over 75,000 clones, about three quarters of them seen once. Whole-study results and caveats: Analyses of presence and absence presupposed an approximately uniform sequencing depth across donors. For most TCR sequences rarity was the rule, although some public TCRs occurred in many donors. The sole available immune exposure information was CMV serostatus.

In regard to this clone: Its antigen is unidentified.

This TCR was sampled from a man aged 40-49 years in good health and CMV-seropositive. J is TRBJ1-3 and V is TRBV19; D not certain. The sample comprised PBMCs. The CDR3 here is CASSIASVGLSWTIYF. The DNA for the CDR3 is TGTGCCAGTAGTATAGCCTCCGTCGGACTGTCCTGGACCATATATTTT.